Here is one TCR beta chain with its context. The antigen is not known. This specimen belongs to a study of PD-1 blockade in classical Hodgkin lymphoma. Study-wide findings and caveats: The authors excluded patients who started nivolumab under 1 year after ASCT. Repertoire differences have undefined causes, possibly disease activity or prior therapy.

Using immunoSEQ multiplex PCR, the repertoire was profiled, and TCRdb retains in-frame clones only, with some absent. The sample has 90,000 or so clones, about three quarters seen once. With 4 bases clipped from V and 5 bases from J, the junction kept 7 bases outside the gene matches. This CDR3 is built from 15 residues. Germline-derived CDR1 and CDR2 are SGDLS and YYNGEE. The sample's time point: cycle 4 day 1 (C4D1), after about 6 weeks of nivolumab. All patients relapsed after autologous stem cell transplantation, and brentuximab vedotin exposure varied. The source was peripheral blood mononuclear cells (PBMCs), collected before the fourth cycle of nivolumab. The sequence derives from a human donor with classical Hodgkin lymphoma. The V and J genes are TRBV9 and TRBJ1-2; 11 bases are shared with TRBD1. This CDR3 reads CASSPWTGGQYGYTF. The CDR3 DNA follows: TGTGCCAGCAGCCCATGGACAGGGGGCCAGTATGGCTACACCTTC.